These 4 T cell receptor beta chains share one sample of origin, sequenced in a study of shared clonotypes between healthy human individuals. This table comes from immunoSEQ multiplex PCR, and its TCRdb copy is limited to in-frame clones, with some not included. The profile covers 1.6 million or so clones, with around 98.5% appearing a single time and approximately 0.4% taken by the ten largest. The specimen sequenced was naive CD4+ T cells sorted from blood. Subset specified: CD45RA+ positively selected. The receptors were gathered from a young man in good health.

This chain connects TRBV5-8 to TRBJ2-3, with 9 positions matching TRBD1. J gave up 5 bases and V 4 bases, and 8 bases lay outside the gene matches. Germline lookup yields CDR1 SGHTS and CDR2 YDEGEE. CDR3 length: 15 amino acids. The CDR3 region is CASSPGDRVLDTQYF. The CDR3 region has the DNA TGTGCCAGCAGCCCCGGGGACAGGGTTTTAGATACGCAGTATTTT.

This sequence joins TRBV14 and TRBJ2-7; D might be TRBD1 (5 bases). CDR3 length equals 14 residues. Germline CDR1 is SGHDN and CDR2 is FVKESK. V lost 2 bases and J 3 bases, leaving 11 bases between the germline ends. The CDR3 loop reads CASSQPDRHYEQYF. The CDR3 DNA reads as TGTGCCAGCAGCCAACCCGACAGACACTACGAGCAGTACTTC.

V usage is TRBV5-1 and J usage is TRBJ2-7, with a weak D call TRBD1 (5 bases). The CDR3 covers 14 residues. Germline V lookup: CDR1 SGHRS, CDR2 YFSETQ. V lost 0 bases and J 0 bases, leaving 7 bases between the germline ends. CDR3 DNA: TGCGCCAGCAGCTTGGTGGGGCTCTCCTACGAGCAGTACTTC. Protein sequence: CASSLVGLSYEQYF. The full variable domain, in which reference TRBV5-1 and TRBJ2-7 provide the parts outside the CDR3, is KAGVTQTPRYLIKTRGQQVTLSCSPISGHRSVSWYQQTPGQGLQFLFEYFSETQRNKGNFPGRFSGRQFSNSRSEMNVSTLELGDSALYLCASSLVGLSYEQYFGPGTRLTVT.

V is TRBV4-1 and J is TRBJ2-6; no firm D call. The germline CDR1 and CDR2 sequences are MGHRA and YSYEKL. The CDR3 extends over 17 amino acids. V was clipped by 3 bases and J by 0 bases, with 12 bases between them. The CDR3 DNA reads TGCGCCAGCAGCCAGACTCAGAAGAGCTCTGGGGCCAACGTCCTGACTTTC. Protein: CASSQTQKSSGANVLTF.